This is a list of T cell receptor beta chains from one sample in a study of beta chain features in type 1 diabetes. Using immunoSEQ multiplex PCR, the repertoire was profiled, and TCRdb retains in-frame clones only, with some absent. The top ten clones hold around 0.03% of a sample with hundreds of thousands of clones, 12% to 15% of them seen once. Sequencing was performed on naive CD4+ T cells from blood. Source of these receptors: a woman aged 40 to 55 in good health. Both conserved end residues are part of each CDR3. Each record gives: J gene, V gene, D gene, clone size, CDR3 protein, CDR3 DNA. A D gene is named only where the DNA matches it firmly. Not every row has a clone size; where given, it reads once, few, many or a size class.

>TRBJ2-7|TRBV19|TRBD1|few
CASSTGQGHEQYF
TGTGCCAGTAGTACGGGACAGGGCCACGAGCAGTACTTC
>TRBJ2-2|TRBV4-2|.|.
CASSHPLTSGYGELFF
TGTGCCAGCAGCCATCCCCTAACTTCGGGTTACGGGGAGCTGTTTTTT
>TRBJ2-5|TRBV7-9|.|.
CASSLVQGIETQYF
TGTGCCAGCAGCTTAGTCCAGGGGATAGAGACCCAGTACTTC
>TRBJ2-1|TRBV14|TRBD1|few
CASSQWDRSYNEQFF
TGTGCCAGCAGCCAATGGGACAGGTCCTACAATGAGCAGTTCTTC
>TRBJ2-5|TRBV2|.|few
CASSAQETQYF
TGTGCCAGCAGTGCTCAAGAGACCCAGTACTTC
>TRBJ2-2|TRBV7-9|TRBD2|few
CASSPGRAIGELFF
TGTGCCAGCAGCCCCGGGAGGGCGATCGGGGAGCTGTTTTTT
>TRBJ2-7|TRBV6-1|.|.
CASRGVPSYEQYF
TGTGCCAGCAGAGGGGTTCCCTCCTACGAGCAGTACTTC
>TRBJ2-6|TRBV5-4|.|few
CASSLHAVPGSGANVLTF
TGTGCCAGCAGCCTACATGCGGTACCTGGGTCTGGGGCCAACGTCCTGACTTTC
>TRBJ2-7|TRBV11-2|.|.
CASSLYSEQYF
TGTGCCAGCAGCTTATATAGCGAGCAGTACTTC
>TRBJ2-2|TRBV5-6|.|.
CASSLKGSGEKLFF
TGTGCCAGCAGCTTGAAAGGTTCAGGGGAGAAGCTGTTTTTT
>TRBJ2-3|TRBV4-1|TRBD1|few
CASSLVGGQGTDTQYF
TGCGCCAGCAGCCTAGTAGGCGGACAGGGCACAGATACGCAGTATTTT
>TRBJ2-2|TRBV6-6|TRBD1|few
CASSRRTGAGGELFF
TGTGCCAGCAGTCGCCGGACAGGGGCCGGCGGGGAGCTGTTTTTT
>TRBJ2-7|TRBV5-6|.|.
CASSSLRGSFYEQYF
TGTGCCAGCAGCTCATTAAGAGGATCCTTTTACGAGCAGTACTTC
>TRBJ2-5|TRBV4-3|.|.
CASSQGGRGAETQYF
TGCGCCAGCAGCCAAGGAGGCAGGGGTGCAGAGACCCAGTACTTC
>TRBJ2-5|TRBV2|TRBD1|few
CARGQGAETQYF
TGTGCCAGGGGACAGGGGGCCGAGACCCAGTACTTC
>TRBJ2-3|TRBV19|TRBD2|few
CASRLTSGGRTDTQYF
TGTGCCAGTAGACTGACTAGCGGGGGCCGCACAGATACGCAGTATTTT
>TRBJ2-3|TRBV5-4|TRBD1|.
CASSLKGQITTDTQYF
TGTGCCAGCAGCTTGAAGGGACAGATTACCACAGATACGCAGTATTTT
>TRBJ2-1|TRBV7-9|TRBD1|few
CASSSTGTGDPNEQFF
TGTGCCAGCAGCTCGACCGGGACAGGGGACCCCAATGAGCAGTTCTTC
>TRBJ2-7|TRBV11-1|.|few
CASSLSHYEQYF
TGTGCCAGCAGCTTATCCCATTACGAGCAGTACTTC
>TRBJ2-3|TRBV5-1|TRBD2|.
CASSSLTSGGTDTQYF
TGCGCCAGCAGCTCGCTTACTAGCGGGGGCACAGATACGCAGTATTTT
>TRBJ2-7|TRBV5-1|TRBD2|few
CASSSRGRDLYEQYF
TGCGCCAGCAGCTCCAGAGGGAGGGACCTCTACGAGCAGTACTTC
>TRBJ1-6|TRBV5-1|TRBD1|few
CASRPGTGLSPLHF
TGCGCCAGCAGACCCGGGACAGGGTTATCACCCCTCCACTTT
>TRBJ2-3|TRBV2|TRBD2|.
CASSGLARIADTQYF
TGTGCCAGCAGTGGACTAGCAAGGATAGCAGATACGCAGTATTTT
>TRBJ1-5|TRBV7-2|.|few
CASSLFSGANQPQHF
TGTGCCAGCAGCTTATTTTCAGGGGCCAATCAGCCCCAGCATTTT
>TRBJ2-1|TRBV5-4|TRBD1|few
CASSGTGQLRGWNEQFF
TGTGCCAGCAGCGGTACGGGACAGTTAAGGGGTTGGAATGAGCAGTTCTTC
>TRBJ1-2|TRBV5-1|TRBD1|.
CASSRTGDYGYTF
TGCGCCAGCAGCCGGACAGGGGACTATGGCTACACCTTC
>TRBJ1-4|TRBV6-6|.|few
CASTHGGLEKLFF
TGTGCCAGCACCCACGGGGGGCTCGAAAAACTGTTTTTT
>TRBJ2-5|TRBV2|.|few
CASVPSEETQYF
TGTGCCAGCGTCCCTAGCGAAGAGACCCAGTACTTC